Sequencing of this T cell receptor beta chain was carried out in a study of cytomegalovirus exposure and HLA in healthy donors (dated by TCRdb to about 2017). Regarding the study in general: An earlier analysis of approximately 600 of the donors reported more than 250 Gb of sequence data and approximately 110 million unique TCR beta sequences from about 179 million T cells. The study profiled the T cell repertoires of about 640 subjects by immunosequencing and related them to cytomegalovirus serostatus. An early release that covered about 600 HLA-typed donors contained around 330 gigabases of sequencing data and 75 million to 100 million unique TCR sequences. Along with the roughly 700-subject first cohort, a separate validation cohort of more than 90 different subjects was used. The later analysis used no new phenotypic data to find candidate immune exposures, relying instead on TCR beta sequences and their occurrence across donors. Four to six DR-DQ haplotypes were handled as single units for association and clustering, since linkage in the cohort was strong. To decide whether each TCR beta V gene segment behaved as functional or pseudogenic, an earlier analysis of 587 of the donors relied on high-throughput TCR beta sequencing. Typing coverage differed by locus: A, B, C, DRB1 and DQB1 were typed in about 620-630 donors, DQA1 in approximately 520, DPA1 in 600 to 610, and DPB1 in just under 490. Donor age, sex, ethnicity and CMV serostatus were compiled together with the repertoire data. HLA typing covered class I and class II loci at four-digit resolution. The study aimed to test whether cataloging public T cell receptors could reveal signatures of past pathogen exposure. Genome-wide SNP genotypes for about three fifths of the roughly 670 donors were used in a later genetic analysis, which treated that subset as a discovery cohort. To study patterns of TCR occurrence, a later analysis re-analyzed previously published TCR beta repertoires from 550 to 800 donors and added high-resolution HLA genotyping. All discovery cohort repertoires had been generated on a single sequencing platform. To predict cytomegalovirus infection status, the study brought together high-throughput TCR immunosequencing, statistical association of individual TCRs with disease status, and machine learning. The genetic ancestry cluster associated with self-reported Caucasian donors included 81% of the 300 to 450 genotyped donors. Among roughly 400 genotyped donors of the cohort, an average of approximately 240,000 unique TCR beta nucleotide sequences was sequenced per donor, of which 15% to 20% were non-productive. Results and caveats for the whole study, not just this receptor: According to a later analysis, parvovirus B19, influenza, CMV and Epstein-Barr virus appeared linked to several top co-occurrence clusters. The 87-base-pair reads could not distinguish some IMGT-functional V segments, including TRBV6-2 and TRBV6-3, so those segments were excluded. In an earlier analysis of about 600 of the donors, most TCR beta V segments appeared in productive rearrangements about 87% or about 30% of the time, broadly matching IMGT annotations. A group of highly shared sequence variants was considered likely to be a technical artifact of the sequencing pipeline. A further reported finding was that TCR beta sequences accurately predicted the HLA-A and HLA-B alleles for most subjects in the first cohort. In a later analysis, some 17,000 TCR beta sequences were associated with specific HLA alleles at a false discovery rate of 0.05. The only immune exposure information available for the cohort was CMV serostatus. Strong co-occurrence of HLA alleles, especially DR and DQ, made assigning TCR associations to individual alleles difficult. In a later genetic analysis, a missense DCLRE1C variant was associated with V-gene and J-gene trimming of TCR beta chains, and the association was replicated in an independent cohort. Because counts were too low, some 17 rarely observed V segments, including chromosome 9 orphons, were left out of the earlier analysis of about 500 of the donors. A total of 150 to 200 TCR beta chains were listed by the study as associated with cytomegalovirus. In both the original and validation cohorts, the classifier was reported to diagnose cytomegalovirus status with high specificity and sensitivity. The authors suggested that the approach could potentially be extended to other disease states and immunological phenotypes. A few of the identified cytomegalovirus-associated TCR beta chains were confirmed in vitro to be specific for cytomegalovirus antigens. Compared with the roughly 710-donor mean, donors in an Asian-associated ancestry cluster had fewer N-insertions in productive TCRs, according to a later genetic analysis. HLA typing was unavailable for some donors at each locus, so association tests used only the typed subset. Only TCR beta chains were sequenced in this cohort, and the absence of alpha or paired-chain data limited detectable features. A later analysis found that HLA-associated TCR beta chains were more clonally expanded and had lower generation probabilities than equally common non-associated chains. Roughly uniform sequencing depth across donors was assumed in presence/absence analyses, although this assumption may not hold. Linkage disequilibrium might explain the correlated functional status among segregating V segments, but an unknown experimental factor could not be ruled out. Most TCR sequences were seen in very few donors, while some public TCRs were found in many individuals. In a later analysis, the rate of TCR association differed among HLA loci, with DRB1 alleles having the most associated TCRs and HLA-C alleles having the fewest. According to a later analysis, most CMV-associated TCR beta chains appeared to be HLA-restricted, and the HLA associations seemed to be driven largely by CMV exposure.

V lost 3 bases and J lost 3 bases; the stretch between them is 15 bases long. The CDR3 holds 15 amino acids from the cysteine to the phenylalanine. Just CDR3 DNA is preserved here, 45 bases in frame from base 1. The germline V gene (reference sequence) sets CDR1 to GTSNPN and CDR2 to SVGIG. The library relied on the immunoSEQ multiplex PCR assay. A mixture of 60 forward primers for TCR Vbeta segments and 13 reverse primers for TCR Jbeta segments was used in the multiplex PCR. A multiplex PCR assay on genomic DNA amplified the CDR3 region of rearranged TCR beta genes. The amplified TCR beta libraries were sequenced on the Illumina HiSeq System as 87-base-pair reads. The source study handled its data this way. A later analysis counted about 80 million unique TCR beta chains across the roughly 700 repertoires, and roughly 9.9 million of these chains were shared by at least two donors. Raw reads were error-corrected and collapsed into unique sequences by a nearest-neighbor algorithm in which closely related sequences were merged to remove PCR and sequencing errors. Alignment of CDR3 sequences to IMGT reference sequences was used to assign V, D and J gene segments. Each retained sequence needed at least a six-nucleotide match to both a V gene segment and a J gene segment. A rearrangement counted as productive if the CDR3 had no stop codons and remained in frame with V and J, and every other rearrangement counted as non-productive. CDR3 was defined by IMGT convention, running from the second conserved V-encoded cysteine to the conserved J-encoded phenylalanine. The earlier analysis of more than 450 of the donors excluded sequences that lacked an unambiguous match to a single V gene segment. In an earlier analysis of a few hundred of the donors, V segments were called functional above 56.7% productive rearrangements and were called segregating when the between-donor standard deviation exceeded 5%. A statistical classification framework was built to diagnose cytomegalovirus status from the catalog of TCR beta chain sequences. A later analysis assigned V and J genes by comparing TCR nucleotide sequences with IMGT/GENE-DB human TR gene sequences. The TCRdist pipeline was used in a later analysis to assign CDR3 sequences and most-parsimonious VDJ recombination scenarios. In a later analysis, every TCR beta chain was defined by the combination of its CDR3 amino acid sequence and its V-gene family, and reads without a unique V-gene family were dropped. To address suspected cross-contamination and a sequencing artifact, a later analysis removed under 600 highly shared, low-generation-probability nucleotide sequences. A later analysis calculated a clonal expansion index for each public chain from normalized within-repertoire ranks of inferred template counts. A later analysis computed generation probabilities with a VDJ recombination model fitted to out-of-frame rearrangements, and checked the results against IGoR. Hypergeometric tests were used in a later analysis to score TCR-TCR, TCR-HLA and TCR-CMV co-occurrence, with a repertoire-size bias correction applied to the TCR pairs. In a later analysis, false discovery rates were estimated by permuting HLA or CMV assignments 20 times. In a later analysis, co-occurring TCRs were grouped with DBSCAN, and TCRdist sequence similarity was added when clustering was performed within HLA-allele-positive subsets. Repertoires with fewer than 30,000 or more than 120,000 public chains were left out of co-occurrence clustering, as were four to six repertoires with anomalous nucleotide sharing. TCRdb took this table from immuneACCESS and kept in-frame rearrangements with V and J called. Such tables lack part of the clones; where checked against another copy, unresolved V genes explain under half of the gap, and the rest is unexplained. V and J calls and clone size are copied from that table; D and trimming were computed from the DNA. The sample contains 210,000 or so clones, around 85% of them found a single time. About 1.2% of the sample goes to the ten largest clones.

In total, 500 to 700 healthy bone marrow donors made up the cohort. Cohort members were all nominally healthy when sampled, although unrecorded immune exposures were likely present. CMV serostatus was recorded as positive for roughly 300 and negative for about 55% of the roughly 700 cohort members, whereas no CMV serostatus was recorded for the donor in question. Every donor gave a peripheral blood sample, and the peripheral blood mononuclear cells from that sample were used for TCR beta sequencing. Genomic DNA was extracted from the blood cell samples with the Qiagen DNeasy Blood Extraction Kit. A note on this clone: Its antigen has not been determined. No clone much larger than this one lies a single base away; base qualities are absent.

The rearranged segments are TRBV30 and TRBJ2-1; TRBD2 could be the D gene, as 6 bases match. Input material: PBMCs. The receptor's source is a human donor in good health. The nucleotide sequence is given as TGTGCCTGGAGAGGCGTGGTGGGGGGCTACAATGAGCAGTTCTTC. Its coded protein is CAWRGVVGGYNEQFF.